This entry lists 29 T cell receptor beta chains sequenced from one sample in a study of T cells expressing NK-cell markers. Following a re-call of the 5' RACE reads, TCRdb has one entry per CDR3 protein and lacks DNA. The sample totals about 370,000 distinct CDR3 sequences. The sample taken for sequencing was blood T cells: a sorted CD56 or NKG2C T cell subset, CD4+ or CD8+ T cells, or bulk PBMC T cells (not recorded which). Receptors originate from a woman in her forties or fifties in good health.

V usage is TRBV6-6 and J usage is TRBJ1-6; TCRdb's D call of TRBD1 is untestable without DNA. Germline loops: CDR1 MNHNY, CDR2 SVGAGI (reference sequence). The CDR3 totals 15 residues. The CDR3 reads CASSYRAGSGSPLHF.

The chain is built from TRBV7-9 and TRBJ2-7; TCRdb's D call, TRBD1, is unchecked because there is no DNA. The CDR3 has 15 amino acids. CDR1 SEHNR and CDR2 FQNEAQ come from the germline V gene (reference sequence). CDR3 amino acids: CASSLRQGGTYEQYF. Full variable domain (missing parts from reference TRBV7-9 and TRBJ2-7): DTGVSQNPRHKITKRGQNVTFRCDPISEHNRLYWYRQTLGQGPEFLTYFQNEAQLEKSRLLSDRFSAERPKGSFSTLEIQRTEQGDSAMYLCASSLRQGGTYEQYFGPGTRLTVT.

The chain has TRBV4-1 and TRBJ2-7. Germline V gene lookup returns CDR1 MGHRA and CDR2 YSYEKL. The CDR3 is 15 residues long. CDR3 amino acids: CASSHLVAGSYEQYF.

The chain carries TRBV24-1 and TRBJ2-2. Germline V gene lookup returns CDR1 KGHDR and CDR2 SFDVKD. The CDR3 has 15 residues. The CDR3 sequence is CATSDIDLNTGELFF.

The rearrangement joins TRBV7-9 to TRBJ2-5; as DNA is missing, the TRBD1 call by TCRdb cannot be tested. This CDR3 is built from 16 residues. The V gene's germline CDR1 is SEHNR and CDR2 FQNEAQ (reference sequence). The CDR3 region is CASSLEYGTEQETQYF.

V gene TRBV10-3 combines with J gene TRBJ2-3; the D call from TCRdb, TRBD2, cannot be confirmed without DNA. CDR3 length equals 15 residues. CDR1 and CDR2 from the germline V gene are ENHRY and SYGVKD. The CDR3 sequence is CAIRDTGRETDTQYF.

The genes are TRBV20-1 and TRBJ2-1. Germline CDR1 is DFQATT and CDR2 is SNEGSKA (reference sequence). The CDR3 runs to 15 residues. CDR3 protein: CSASIAAGSYNEQFF.

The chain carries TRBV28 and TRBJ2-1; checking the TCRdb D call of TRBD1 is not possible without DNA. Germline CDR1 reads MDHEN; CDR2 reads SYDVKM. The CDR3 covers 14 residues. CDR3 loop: CASWDESSYNEQFF.

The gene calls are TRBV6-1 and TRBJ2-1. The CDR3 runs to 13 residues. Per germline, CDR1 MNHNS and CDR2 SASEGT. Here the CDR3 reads CASSEISTAEQFF.

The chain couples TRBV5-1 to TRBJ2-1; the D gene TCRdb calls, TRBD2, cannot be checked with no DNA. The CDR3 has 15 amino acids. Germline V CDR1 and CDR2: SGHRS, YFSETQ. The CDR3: CASSYRRRESDEQFF. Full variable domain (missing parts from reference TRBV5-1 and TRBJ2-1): KAGVTQTPRYLIKTRGQQVTLSCSPISGHRSVSWYQQTPGQGLQFLFEYFSETQRNKGNFPGRFSGRQFSNSRSEMNVSTLELGDSALYLCASSYRRRESDEQFFGPGTRLTVL.

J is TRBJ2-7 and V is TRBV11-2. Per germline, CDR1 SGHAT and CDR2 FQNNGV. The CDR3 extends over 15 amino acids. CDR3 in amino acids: CASSLRLAASYEQYF.

The CDR3 sequence is CAIGRKDTEAFF. The V gene is TRBV10-3, the J gene TRBJ1-1. CDR1 and CDR2 from the germline V gene are ENHRY and SYGVKD. The CDR3 sequence is 12 residues long.

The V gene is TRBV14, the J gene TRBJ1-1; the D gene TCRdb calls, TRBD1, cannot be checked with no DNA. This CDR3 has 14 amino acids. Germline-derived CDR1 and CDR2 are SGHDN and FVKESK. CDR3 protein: CASSQVPGVTEAFF.

The chain's CDR3 is CASSEPTSGTDTQYF. This chain joins TRBV10-2 and TRBJ2-3. CDR3 length: 15 residues. Germline V gives CDR1 WSHSY, CDR2 SAAADI.

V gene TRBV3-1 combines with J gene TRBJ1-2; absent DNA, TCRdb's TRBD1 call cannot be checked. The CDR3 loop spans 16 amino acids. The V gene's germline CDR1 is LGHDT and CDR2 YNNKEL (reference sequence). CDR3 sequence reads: CASSPVPGQADYGYTF.

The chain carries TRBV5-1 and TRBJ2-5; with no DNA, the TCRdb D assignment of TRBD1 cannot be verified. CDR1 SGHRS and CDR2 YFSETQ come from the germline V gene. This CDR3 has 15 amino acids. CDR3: CASSLQRDWGETQYF.

CDR3 protein: CSVELGGEQFF. The V call is TRBV29-1, the J call TRBJ2-1; TCRdb returns TRBD2, unconfirmable since there is no DNA. The CDR3 sequence is 11 residues long. CDR1 is SQVTM, CDR2 ANQGSEA, per germline.

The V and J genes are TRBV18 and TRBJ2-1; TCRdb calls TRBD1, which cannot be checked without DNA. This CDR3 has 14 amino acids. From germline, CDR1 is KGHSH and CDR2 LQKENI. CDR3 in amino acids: CASSRGDSYNEQFF.

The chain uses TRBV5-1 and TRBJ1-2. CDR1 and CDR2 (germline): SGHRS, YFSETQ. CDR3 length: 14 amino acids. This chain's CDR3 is CASTNSERSYGYTF.

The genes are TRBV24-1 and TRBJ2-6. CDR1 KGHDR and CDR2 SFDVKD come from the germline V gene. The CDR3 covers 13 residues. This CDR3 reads CATSLTGANVLTF.

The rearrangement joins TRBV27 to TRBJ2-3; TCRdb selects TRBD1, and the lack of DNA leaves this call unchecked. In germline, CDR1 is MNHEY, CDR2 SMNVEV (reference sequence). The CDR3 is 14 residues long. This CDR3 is CASSGLDREWAQYF.

This chain's CDR3 is CASSYWDDSNQPQHF. The chain uses TRBV6-1 and TRBJ1-5; TCRdb proposes TRBD1, but this gene call is untestable without DNA. CDR1 is MNHNS and CDR2 is SASEGT in the germline V gene. This CDR3 has 15 residues.

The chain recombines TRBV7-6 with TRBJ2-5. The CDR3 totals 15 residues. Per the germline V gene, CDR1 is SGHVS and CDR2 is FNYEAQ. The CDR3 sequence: CASSLRLSLKETQYF.

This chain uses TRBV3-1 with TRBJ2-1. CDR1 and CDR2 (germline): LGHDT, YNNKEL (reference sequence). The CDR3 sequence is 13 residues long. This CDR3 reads CASSQEVGWEQFF.

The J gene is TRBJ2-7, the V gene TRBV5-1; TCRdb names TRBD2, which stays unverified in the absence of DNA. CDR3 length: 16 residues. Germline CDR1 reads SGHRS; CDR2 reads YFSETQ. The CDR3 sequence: CASSGGPSGSLYEQYF.

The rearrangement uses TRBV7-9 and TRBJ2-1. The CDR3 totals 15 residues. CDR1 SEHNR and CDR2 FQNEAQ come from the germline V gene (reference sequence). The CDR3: CASMPSESSYNEQFF. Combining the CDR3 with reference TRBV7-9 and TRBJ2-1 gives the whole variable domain DTGVSQNPRHKITKRGQNVTFRCDPISEHNRLYWYRQTLGQGPEFLTYFQNEAQLEKSRLLSDRFSAERPKGSFSTLEIQRTEQGDSAMYLCASMPSESSYNEQFFGPGTRLTVL.

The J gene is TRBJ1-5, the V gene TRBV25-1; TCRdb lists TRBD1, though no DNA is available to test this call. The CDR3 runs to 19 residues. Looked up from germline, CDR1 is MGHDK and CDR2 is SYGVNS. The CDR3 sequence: CASIPPRQGAHYSNQPQHF.

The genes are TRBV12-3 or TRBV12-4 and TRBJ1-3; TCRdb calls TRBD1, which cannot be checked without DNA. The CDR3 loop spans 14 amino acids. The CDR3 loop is CASSFGTAGNTIYF.

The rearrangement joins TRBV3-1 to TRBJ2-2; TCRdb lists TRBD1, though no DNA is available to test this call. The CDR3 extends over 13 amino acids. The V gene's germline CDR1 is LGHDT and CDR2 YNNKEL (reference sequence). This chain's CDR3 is CASSQNRAGELFF.